What follows is one TCR beta chain and its context. Its antigen remains undetermined. One end of the junction does not line up with germline, which may come from a read error. Each donor gave one peripheral blood draw, approximately 100 mL on average, collected into heparinised tubes. A BD FACSAria II and a panel including CD45RO, CCR7, CD25, CD127, CD95 and CD27 were used to sort naive, central memory, regulatory and stem cell-like memory CD4+ T cells. A purity above 95% was achieved for all sorted populations. PBMCs were separated immediately by Lymphoprep density gradient centrifugation and were stained directly, without being cultured. Samples were stained and sorted in pairs, with one healthy donor and one patient per experiment, so that batch effects were minimized. The entire amount of isolated RNA was reverse transcribed using the High Capacity cDNA Reverse Transcription Kit, so the sequenced TCRB transcripts were expressed ones. Deep immunoSEQ sequencing was applied to naive, central memory and regulatory T cell samples, giving an average of approximately 3.8 million total reads per sample. Sorted cells were lysed in RLT buffer, and RNA was extracted using DNase-treated RNeasy Micro or Mini kits according to cell number. Each cell subset was processed separately to prevent cross-contamination, with patient and healthy donor samples processed together. TCRB sequences were amplified from cDNA with the immunoSEQ multiplex PCR, producing 87-bp fragments spanning the CDR3 region. Amplicons were sequenced on the Illumina HiSeq platform. Processing in the source paper ran as follows. PCR bias was corrected computationally using synthetic template baselines, and reads within Hamming distance 2 were collapsed, with unmergeable singletons discarded. Reads were aligned against IMGT so that V, D and J genes, CDR3 length and insertions or deletions at six rearrangement sites could be assigned. Within each subset, clonotype counts were normalized to sorted cell number, and only after that were true diversity and Gini coefficients computed with the tcR R package. The overlap coefficient, calculated on TCRB nucleotide sequences, was used to measure repertoire sharing. Out-of-frame TCRB sequences from naive cells were analyzed as a proxy for the pre-selection repertoire. Not all clones reach the TCRdb copy of this immuneACCESS table, which keeps in-frame sequences only. Checked studies attribute under half of the gap to unresolved V genes and leave the rest unexplained. V, J and clone size reflect that table, while D and trimming were determined from the DNA. The sample records 300,000 to 450,000 clones, roughly 13% of which are singletons. In total, the top ten clones hold 0.0095% to 0.011% of the sample.

CDR1 is given as SGHTA and CDR2 as FQGNSA, both from the germline V gene. Measured from the cysteine to the phenylalanine, the CDR3 is 14 residues long. The read is trimmed to its CDR3 DNA, 42 bases read in frame from base 1. These data belong to a study of beta chain features in type 1 diabetes (dated by TCRdb to between 2018 and 2020). As for the study more broadly: Mean age, gender distribution, total cell number and subset yield were not different between patients and healthy donors. A total of 107,917,701 sorted cells were examined across all samples, and a strong correlation was observed between cell number per subset and RNA yield. In the study, recently diagnosed type 1 diabetes patients and matched healthy donors were compared on the TCRB repertoires of their sorted circulating CD4+ T cell subsets. Whereas all 28 donors provided naive and central memory subsets, regulatory and stem cell-like memory subsets were isolated from just 8 patients and roughly 8 healthy donors.

Study-level results and caveats: Naive, central memory and regulatory TCRB repertoires appeared to be more alike among patients than among healthy donors. Shorter templates might be favored by PCR, yet because patient and control samples were amplified and corrected together, any such skew would affect both groups equally. Type 1 diabetes patients showed a moderate but significant shortening of TCRB CDR3 length in all four CD4+ subsets. Because cDNA rather than genomic DNA was sequenced, highly expressing activated cells could have been over-represented, although no difference in activation and CD3 levels was found between groups. At VDJ recombination sites, type 1 diabetes patients had fewer insertions and more deleted nucleotides, which implies abnormalities in thymic rearrangement. Because small numbers of individuals were included in the HLA sub-analyses, any influence of HLA type on TCRB rearrangement was left unresolved.

Sequenced sample: naive CD4+ T cells from blood. The cell subset or site label, as the study defines it: true naive CD4+ T cells. This receptor was identified in a young woman with type 1 diabetes. The chain was built from TRBV7-2 and TRBJ2-5; the junction holds 12 bases that match TRBD2. The DNA sequence reads TGTGCCAGCAGCCAACTACTAGCGGGAGGCCACGGGGACTTC. This yields the protein CASSQLLAGGHGDF.